The clone carrying this TCR beta chain was observed at least ten times. Antigen specificity is unknown. This record comes from a study of shared clonotypes between healthy human individuals. This CDR3 comprises 15 residues. V gave up 4 bases and J gave up 1 base, with 12 bases separating them. Germline V gene data show CDR1 as SNHLY and CDR2 as FYNNEI. Profiled with immunoSEQ multiplex PCR; TCRdb holds only in-frame clones, not every one. The sample has about a million clones, 70% to 80% seen once. Broader study findings: The authors expected sequencing depth to affect clonotype sharing among donors.

The chain links TRBV2 to TRBJ2-3; D unclear. The origin of this receptor is a man between 18 and 35 years old in good health. Some clones in this sample may be carry-over from other donors' samples. The sequenced sample was memory CD4+ T cells from PBMCs. Noted subset: CD45RA-negative fraction. In DNA form, the CDR3 reads TGTGCCAGCAGTGTTAACCACCGCCGCACAGATACGCAGTATTTT. It specifies CASSVNHRRTDTQYF. The full variable domain, rest sourced from reference TRBV2 and TRBJ2-3, is EPEVTQTPSHQVTQMGQEVILRCVPISNHLYFYWYRQILGQKVEFLVSFYNNEISEKSEIFDDQFSVERPDGSNFTLKIRSTKLEDSAMYFCASSVNHRRTDTQYFGPGTRLTVL.